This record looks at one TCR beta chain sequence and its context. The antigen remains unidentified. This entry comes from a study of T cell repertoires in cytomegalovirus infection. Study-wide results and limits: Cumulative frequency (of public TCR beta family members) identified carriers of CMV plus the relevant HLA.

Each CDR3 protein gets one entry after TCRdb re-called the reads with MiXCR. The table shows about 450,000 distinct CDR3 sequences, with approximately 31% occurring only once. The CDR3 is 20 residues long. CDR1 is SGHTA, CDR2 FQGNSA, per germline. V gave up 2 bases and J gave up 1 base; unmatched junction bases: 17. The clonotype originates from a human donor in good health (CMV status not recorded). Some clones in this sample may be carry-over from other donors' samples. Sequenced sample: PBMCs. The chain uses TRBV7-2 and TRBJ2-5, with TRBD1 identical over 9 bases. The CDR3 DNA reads TGTGCCAGCAGCTTAATTCCCGGGACAGGGCGACTGCCGATCCAAGAGACCCAGTACTTC. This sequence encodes CASSLIPGTGRLPIQETQYF.